A single sample is the source of the 17 T cell receptor beta chains below, sequenced in a study of blood T cell repertoires in COVID-19. Generated by immunoSEQ multiplex PCR, the TCRdb table keeps only in-frame clones and is missing some. The sample holds about 400,000 clones, just under 90% seen once. Material for sequencing was PBMCs or T cells enriched from blood (not recorded which). These TCRs come from a woman younger than 45 who had recovered from COVID-19.

The chain joins TRBV11-2 to TRBJ2-2; 7 bases fit TRBD2. Losses at the gene ends were 1 base for V and 4 bases for J; bases not matched to a gene: 12. This CDR3 region has 18 residues. Germline CDR1 reads SGHAT; CDR2 reads FQNNGV. CDR3 DNA: TGTGCCAGCAGCTTAGTCCGCGGGGGAGGACCTTCCACCGGGGAGCTGTTTTTT. It translates to CASSLVRGGGPSTGELFF.

The chain has TRBV2 and TRBJ2-4; no definite D call. This CDR3 contains 12 residues. Trimming left V 7 bases short and J 0 bases short, with 4 bases between. Germline values: CDR1 SNHLY, CDR2 FYNNEI. The CDR3 DNA reads as TGTGCCAGCAATAGAGCCAAAAACATTCAGTACTTC. Its translation is CASNRAKNIQYF.

V is TRBV5-6 and J is TRBJ2-5; 9 nucleotides align to TRBD2. Germline V lookup: CDR1 SGHDT, CDR2 YYEEEE. The V and J ends lost 4 bases and 4 bases, in that order; junction bases with no gene match: 2. CDR3 size: 13 residues. The CDR3 sequence is CASSKLAGETQYF. As DNA, the CDR3 is TGTGCCAGCAGCAAACTAGCGGGAGAGACCCAGTACTTC.

This sequence joins TRBV9 and TRBJ1-2; 10 positions match TRBD1. The CDR3 consists of 14 residues. V lost 3 bases, J lost 10 bases, and 9 bases stayed unmatched. The germline gives CDR1 SGDLS, CDR2 YYNGEE. The CDR3 DNA sequence: TGTGCCAGCAGCGCGATGGGACAGGGGTCCCCCTACACCTTC. As protein: CASSAMGQGSPYTF.

The rearrangement links TRBV7-3 to TRBJ2-3; D perhaps matches TRBD1 (6 bases). Looked up from germline, CDR1 is SGHTA and CDR2 is FQGTGA. CDR3 size: 15 residues. V was clipped by 4 bases and J by 4 bases, with 15 bases between them. For the CDR3, the DNA is TGTGCCAGCAGCTCAGGGGCCCAAGGCGCAGATACGCAGTATTTT. Its protein is CASSSGAQGADTQYF.

This chain uses TRBV28 with TRBJ1-1, with TRBD1 matching 7 bases. The ends lost 7 bases at V and 5 bases at J; junction bases unmatched: 16. The CDR3 has 16 residues. Germline-derived CDR1 and CDR2 are MDHEN and SYDVKM. The CDR3 DNA reads as TGTGCCAGCACCTTGACAGGGAGAGGAGGGAGGACTGAAGCTTTCTTT. Translating it yields CASTLTGRGGRTEAFF.

V usage is TRBV15 and J usage is TRBJ2-2; D unclear. This CDR3 has 15 amino acids. In germline, CDR1 is LNHNV, CDR2 YYDKDF (reference sequence). V dropped 0 bases and J dropped 7 bases, with 12 bases sitting between them. CDR3 sequence (DNA): TGTGCCACCAGCAGAGATCTTGGTCTGAGCGGGGAGCTGTTTTTT. Protein: CATSRDLGLSGELFF. Variable domain in full (rest from reference TRBV15 and TRBJ2-2): DAMVIQNPRYQVTQFGKPVTLSCSQTLNHNVMYWYQQKSSQAPKLLFHYYDKDFNNEADTPDNFQSRRPNTSFCFLDIRSPGLGDTAMYLCATSRDLGLSGELFFGEGSRLTVL.

This chain's CDR3 is CASSQAVASGEQYF. The DNA for the CDR3 is TGCGCCAGCAGCCAAGCGGTTGCTAGCGGGGAGCAGTACTTC. V gene TRBV4-1 combines with J gene TRBJ2-7; 8 bases agree with TRBD2. Germline values: CDR1 MGHRA, CDR2 YSYEKL. The CDR3 runs to 14 residues. Trimming cost V 1 base and J 7 bases; bases outside gene matches: 6.

This clone came up a few times. This sequence joins TRBV6-6 and TRBJ2-7; D perhaps matches TRBD1 (6 bases). Per the germline V gene, CDR1 is MNHNY and CDR2 is SVGAGI (reference sequence). Trimming pared 5 bases from V and 4 bases from J, leaving 24 bases between. The length of the CDR3 is 17 residues. CDR3 bases: TGTGCCAGCAGTCAATCCCCCAGGGGCGGAGGTTGGTACGAGCAGTACTTC. As protein: CASSQSPRGGGWYEQYF.

The V gene is TRBV27, the J gene TRBJ2-6, with D possibly matching TRBD1 (6 bases). This CDR3 spans 15 amino acids. The ends were cut back, 5 bases at V and 6 bases at J, with 14 bases in the middle. Looked up from germline, CDR1 is MNHEY and CDR2 is SMNVEV (reference sequence). The CDR3 spells CASSRQALEANVLTF. The DNA of the CDR3 is TGTGCCAGCAGTCGACAGGCCCTAGAGGCCAACGTCCTGACTTTC.

This clone was recorded once. The germline gene is not matched at one end of the junction; a read error may be the cause. The V gene is TRBV7-9, the J gene TRBJ1-1; D not resolved. The CDR3 covers 12 residues. Germline CDR1 SEHNR, CDR2 FQNEAQ (reference sequence). The CDR3 DNA reads TGTGCCAGCAGCTTGGAAGACACGGAAGCTTTCTTT. Its protein is CASSLEDTEAFF.

The rearrangement links TRBV28 to TRBJ1-5; maybe TRBD1 (5 bases). Germline lookup yields CDR1 MDHEN and CDR2 SYDVKM. The CDR3 sequence is 16 residues long. Trimming removed 4 bases at V and 3 bases at J, with 16 bases between. CDR3 loop: CASSWDPGGNNQPQHF. For the CDR3, the DNA is TGTGCCAGCAGTTGGGACCCGGGAGGAAACAATCAGCCCCAGCATTTT.

This sequence joins TRBV30 and TRBJ1-6; 7 bases agree with TRBD1. CDR1 and CDR2 from the germline V gene are GTSNPN and SVGIG (reference sequence). V lost 1 base to trimming and J lost 7 bases; unmatched junction nucleotides: 7. There are 15 residues in the CDR3. In nucleotides, the CDR3 is TGTGCCTGGAGTGCTGGCGGGACAGTAAATTCACCCCTCCACTTT. Amino acid sequence: CAWSAGGTVNSPLHF.

V gene TRBV2 combines with J gene TRBJ2-5; D ambiguous. Germline CDR1 reads SNHLY; CDR2 reads FYNNEI. This CDR3 has 13 amino acids. V dropped 6 bases and J dropped 1 base, with 9 bases sitting between them. The chain's CDR3 is CASRQYLQETQYF. The DNA of the CDR3 is TGTGCCAGCAGGCAGTACCTCCAAGAGACCCAGTACTTC.

The chain employs TRBV6-4 and TRBJ2-1; the match to TRBD2 covers 10 bases. The CDR3 is 15 amino acids. CDR1 and CDR2 from the germline V gene are MRHNA and SNTAGT. The V and J ends lost 6 bases and 8 bases, in that order; junction bases with no gene match: 10. CDR3 DNA: TGTGCCAGCAGCAAAGCGGGAGGGCCTTGGGATGAGCAGTTCTTC. It is translated as CASSKAGGPWDEQFF.

CDR3 protein: CASSLPPPGTDTQYF. The CDR3 DNA reads as TGTGCCAGCTCCCTCCCTCCCCCGGGCACAGATACGCAGTATTTT. This chain connects TRBV18 to TRBJ2-3, with D uncertain. V lost 6 bases and J 1 base, leaving 14 bases between the germline ends. CDR3 length equals 15 residues. Germline V CDR1 and CDR2: KGHSH, LQKENI. The whole variable domain, filled in from reference TRBV18 and TRBJ2-3, reads NAGVMQNPRHLVRRRGQEARLRCSPMKGHSHVYWYRQLPEEGLKFMVYLQKENIIDESGMPKERFSAEFPKEGPSILRIQQVVRGDSAAYFCASSLPPPGTDTQYFGPGTRLTVL.

This CDR3 reads CATSETSGNTDTQYF. CDR3 sequence (DNA): TGTGCCACCAGTGAAACTAGCGGGAACACAGATACGCAGTATTTT. This chain links TRBV24-1 with TRBJ2-3; 10 bases line up with TRBD2. Germline CDR1 is KGHDR and CDR2 is SFDVKD. Trimming at V came to 4 bases and at J to 2 bases, leaving 2 bases not matched to a gene. CDR3 length equals 15 residues.